The 31 T cell receptor beta chains reported below all come from one sample, sequenced in a study of blood T cell repertoires in COVID-19. Sequenced by immunoSEQ multiplex PCR; TCRdb stores in-frame clones only, minus some. This sample carries 250,000 to 350,000 clones, nearly 90% of them seen once, and the ten largest clones take over 3.5%. The source material was PBMCs or T cells enriched from blood (not recorded which). The receptors were sampled from a woman aged 18-29 years with acute COVID-19.

J is TRBJ1-1 and V is TRBV5-1, with D maybe TRBD1 (5 bases). This CDR3 is built from 14 residues. Germline V gene data show CDR1 as SGHRS and CDR2 as YFSETQ. Between the trimmed V and J ends, which lost 4 bases and 4 bases, there was a span of 14 bases. This CDR3 reads CASSPGVQGTEAFF. The CDR3 coding sequence is TGCGCCAGCAGCCCGGGAGTCCAGGGCACTGAAGCTTTCTTT.

This chain links TRBV6-5 with TRBJ2-1, with 9 bases matching TRBD2. Germline CDR1 reads MNHEY; CDR2 reads SVGAGI. This CDR3 comprises 15 residues. Trimming took 2 bases from V and 8 from J; bases not matched to a gene: 7. CDR3 amino acids: CASSYGTSRLDEQFF. As DNA, the CDR3 is TGTGCCAGCAGTTACGGGACTAGCAGGTTGGATGAGCAGTTCTTC.

The genes are TRBV9 and TRBJ2-1, with 12 nucleotides matching TRBD2. This CDR3 comprises 17 residues. Germline V lookup: CDR1 SGDLS, CDR2 YYNGEE. V dropped 2 bases and J dropped 6; count of bases not matched to a gene: 9. The CDR3 DNA reads as TGTGCCAGCAGCGTGCGGACTAGCGGGACCAGGGTCAATGAGCAGTTCTTC. Its protein is CASSVRTSGTRVNEQFF.

This rearrangement joins TRBV5-6 to TRBJ2-5; the match to TRBD2 covers 10 bases. After removal of 3 bases from V and 3 bases from J, the junction contained 2 bases not matched to a gene. This CDR3 has 14 residues. In germline, CDR1 is SGHDT, CDR2 YYEEEE. The CDR3 here is CASSSSGSEETQYF. The CDR3 DNA reads as TGTGCCAGCAGCTCTAGCGGGAGTGAAGAGACCCAGTACTTC.

The chain uses TRBV27 and TRBJ2-5; 12 nucleotides match TRBD2. The CDR3 length is 17 residues. With V trimmed by 6 bases and J by 5 bases, 13 bases remained unmatched. The germline V gene has CDR1 MNHEY and CDR2 SMNVEV (reference sequence). CDR3 sequence reads: CASSEGLAGPEGETQYF. CDR3 DNA sequence: TGTGCCAGCAGCGAGGGACTAGCGGGCCCCGAAGGGGAGACCCAGTACTTC.

This rearrangement joins TRBV3-1 (or the pseudogene TRBV3-2) to TRBJ2-3; no definite D call. The CDR3 loop spans 15 amino acids. CDR1 is LGHDT and CDR2 is YNNKEL in the germline V gene (reference sequence). Trimming pared 0 bases from V and 8 bases from J, leaving 15 bases between. The CDR3 DNA is TGTGCCAGCAGCCAAGACCCACCTCTTCCAGGTACGCAGTATTTT. Protein product: CASSQDPPLPGTQYF.

The chain recombines TRBV11-2 with TRBJ1-5, with 7 bases fitting TRBD1. This CDR3 has 17 residues. The V and J ends lost 5 bases and 5 bases, in that order; junction bases with no gene match: 15. Per the germline V gene, CDR1 is SGHAT and CDR2 is FQNNGV. CDR3 DNA sequence: TGTGCCAGCAGCCCCTACTTGACAGGGCAAAGTGATCAGCCCCAGCATTTT. It codes for CASSPYLTGQSDQPQHF.

To note about this clone: The sample holds other DNA sequences that translate to the same CDR3. The rearrangement joins TRBV9 to TRBJ1-2; D might be TRBD1 (5 bases). The CDR3 is 13 amino acids. V was shortened by 2 bases and J by 1 base, with 6 bases between the two germline ends. Germline CDR1 SGDLS, CDR2 YYNGEE. The CDR3 DNA follows: TGTGCCAGCAGCGTTGACAGTAACTATGGCTACACCTTC. It translates to CASSVDSNYGYTF.

The chain uses TRBV4-1 and TRBJ2-1; 11 bases align to TRBD2. The CDR3 spans 17 residues. V lost 0 bases to trimming and J lost 4 bases; unmatched junction nucleotides: 5. The germline CDR1 and CDR2 sequences are MGHRA and YSYEKL. The CDR3 bases are TGCGCCAGCAGCCAAGAGGGGGGACTAGCGGTTTACAATGAGCAGTTCTTC. Protein: CASSQEGGLAVYNEQFF.

This clone was seen a single time. V usage is TRBV5-1 and J usage is TRBJ2-1; D unclear. The V gene's germline CDR1 is SGHRS and CDR2 YFSETQ. V was pared by 4 bases and J by 7 bases, with 21 bases between. The CDR3 runs 16 residues. The CDR3 sequence is CASSPRGASVVNEQFF. DNA for the CDR3: TGCGCCAGCAGCCCTCGAGGTGCTTCTGTTGTTAATGAGCAGTTCTTC.

The chain carries TRBV24-1 and TRBJ2-3; 9 nucleotides align to TRBD2. There are 14 residues in the CDR3. Germline V CDR1 and CDR2: KGHDR, SFDVKD. V trimming: 3 bases; J trimming: 6 bases; junction bases outside the gene matches: 3. This chain's CDR3 is CATSDPGLADTQYF. CDR3 coding DNA: TGTGCCACCAGTGATCCAGGACTAGCGGATACGCAGTATTTT.

The V gene is TRBV11-3, the J gene TRBJ2-7, with unresolved D. The CDR3 totals 17 residues. Per germline, CDR1 SGHNT and CDR2 YENEEA. Trimming took off 3 bases at V and 0 bases at J, with 18 bases between the two ends. CDR3 bases: TGTGCCAGCAGCTTTCCGTTGGCGGATACCTACTCCTACGAGCAGTACTTC. Protein product: CASSFPLADTYSYEQYF.

The chain is built from TRBV4-1 and TRBJ2-4; 7 bases match TRBD2. V shed 0 bases, J shed 6 bases, and the junction held 2 bases outside the gene matches. CDR1 and CDR2 from the germline V gene are MGHRA and YSYEKL. There are 14 residues in the CDR3. The CDR3 loop is CASSQDSGLNIQYF. The CDR3 coding sequence is TGCGCCAGCAGCCAAGATAGCGGGTTAAACATTCAGTACTTC.

A single count supports this clone. The chain has TRBV5-1 and TRBJ1-3; a possible D gene is TRBD1 (6 bases). Trimming removed 4 bases from V and 0 bases from J, with 11 bases in between. This CDR3 spans 15 amino acids. CDR1 SGHRS and CDR2 YFSETQ come from the germline V gene. The CDR3, as DNA: TGCGCCAGCAGCACCGGACAGTACTCTGGAAACACCATATATTTT. Its protein product is CASSTGQYSGNTIYF.

The J gene is TRBJ1-4, the V gene TRBV7-3; 9 nucleotides agree with TRBD1. Trimming took 5 bases from V and 8 from J; bases not matched to a gene: 3. The CDR3 extends over 13 amino acids. Germline V lookup: CDR1 SGHTA, CDR2 FQGTGA. Here the CDR3 reads CASSKGQGEKLFF. The DNA of the CDR3 is TGTGCCAGCAGCAAGGGACAGGGAGAAAAACTGTTTTTT.

This chain joins TRBV5-6 and TRBJ1-5; 11 bases are a match to TRBD1. V shed 4 bases, J shed 6 bases, and the junction held 9 bases outside the gene matches. There are 16 residues in the CDR3. CDR1 is SGHDT and CDR2 is YYEEEE in the germline V gene. The CDR3 here is CASSPLDRGRGQPQHF. CDR3 coding DNA: TGTGCCAGCAGCCCCCTGGACAGGGGGCGCGGTCAGCCCCAGCATTTT.

The CDR3: CASSVKAGAGGELFF. CDR3 bases: TGTGCCAGCAGCGTAAAGGCGGGAGCAGGCGGGGAGCTGTTTTTT. The chain recombines TRBV9 with TRBJ2-2; 7 bases are a match to TRBD2. Germline V gives CDR1 SGDLS, CDR2 YYNGEE. J was trimmed by 7 bases and V by 1 base; bases with no gene match: 7. CDR3 length equals 15 residues.

J is TRBJ2-3 and V is TRBV28; the match to TRBD1 covers 9 bases. CDR1 MDHEN and CDR2 SYDVKM come from the germline V gene. V trimming: 5 bases; J trimming: 4 bases; junction bases outside the gene matches: 10. The CDR3 covers 16 residues. Written as DNA, the CDR3 is TGTGCCAGCAGTAATCCCCCGGGGACAGGGCCAGATACGCAGTATTTT. It specifies CASSNPPGTGPDTQYF.

This chain joins TRBV19 and TRBJ1-2, with D possibly TRBD1 on 5 matching bases. Germline V gives CDR1 LNHDA, CDR2 SQIVND (reference sequence). The CDR3 totals 13 residues. V lost 3 bases, J lost 2 bases, and 7 bases lay in between. CDR3 amino acids: CASSMRQNYGYTF. In DNA, the CDR3 is TGTGCCAGTAGTATGAGACAGAACTATGGCTACACCTTC.

This clone was detected only once. This rearrangement joins TRBV19 to TRBJ1-1; a possible D gene is TRBD1 (5 bases). The CDR3 covers 14 residues. Germline loops: CDR1 LNHDA, CDR2 SQIVND (reference sequence). The ends were cut back, 8 bases at V and 3 bases at J, with 16 bases in the middle. CDR3 DNA: TGTGCCAGTGACAAGGGGTGGTCGGACACTGAAGCTTTCTTT. Translation: CASDKGWSDTEAFF.

The V call is TRBV3-1 (or the pseudogene TRBV3-2), the J call TRBJ2-1, with 9 bases lining up with TRBD1. Trimming cost V 4 bases and J 5 bases; bases outside gene matches: 9. Germline V CDR1 and CDR2: LGHDT, YNNKEL (reference sequence). CDR3 length equals 16 residues. The CDR3 bases are TGTGCCAGCAGCCGATACGACAGGGGGTGGAACAATGAGCAGTTCTTC. It is translated as CASSRYDRGWNNEQFF.

The chain combines TRBV10-3 with TRBJ2-4; 9 bases match TRBD2. V shed 1 base and J 0 bases; nucleotides not matched to a gene: 4. The germline CDR1 and CDR2 sequences are ENHRY and SYGVKD. The CDR3 sequence is 17 residues long. For the CDR3, the DNA is TGTGCCATCAGTGAGTGGCGGGAGGGGGTAGCCAAAAACATTCAGTACTTC. It is translated as CAISEWREGVAKNIQYF.

The CDR3 sequence is CASSQQPGVAKLFF. In nucleotides, the CDR3 is TGTGCCAGCAGCCAACAACCAGGGGTAGCAAAACTGTTTTTT. This sequence joins TRBV3-1 (or the pseudogene TRBV3-2) and TRBJ1-4; the D gene is possibly TRBD1 (6 bases). Germline values: CDR1 LGHDT, CDR2 YNNKEL (reference sequence). The V end lost 2 bases, the J end lost 10 bases, and 14 bases lay between the germline ends. This CDR3 comprises 14 residues.

The J gene is TRBJ2-7, the V gene TRBV6-5; 7 nucleotides match TRBD2. The CDR3 covers 14 residues. V shed 6 bases and J 0 bases; nucleotides not matched to a gene: 5. Germline V gene lookup returns CDR1 MNHEY and CDR2 SVGAGI. The CDR3 DNA reads TGTGCCAGCAGACGGGAGCGGGGCTCCTACGAGCAGTACTTC. Translation gives CASRRERGSYEQYF.

The V call is TRBV27, the J call TRBJ2-7; D is ambiguous. The germline gives CDR1 MNHEY, CDR2 SMNVEV (reference sequence). There are 12 residues in the CDR3. The V and J ends lost 4 bases and 6 bases respectively, with 10 bases between them. This chain's CDR3 is CASSSVVSEQYF. In nucleotides, the CDR3 is TGTGCCAGCAGTTCAGTCGTTTCCGAGCAGTACTTC.

The rearrangement uses TRBV30 and TRBJ1-5; D call uncertain. CDR3 length: 13 amino acids. The V gene's germline CDR1 is GTSNPN and CDR2 SVGIG (reference sequence). V shed 5 bases and J shed 5 bases, with 13 bases lying between them. The CDR3 is CAWAHRADQPQHF. In DNA, the CDR3 is TGTGCCTGGGCCCACCGAGCGGATCAGCCCCAGCATTTT. The whole variable domain, remainder taken from reference TRBV30 and TRBJ1-5, is SQTIHQWPATLVQPVGSPLSLECTVEGTSNPNLYWYRQAAGRGLQLLFYSVGIGQISSEVPQNLSASRPQDRQFILSSKKLLLSDSGFYLCAWAHRADQPQHFGDGTRLSIL.

The chain is built from TRBV2 and TRBJ2-7, with D tentatively TRBD1 (6 bases). Germline V gene sequence: CDR1 SNHLY, CDR2 FYNNEI. Trimming shortened V by 4 bases and J by 4 bases, and 17 bases separated the two germline ends. This CDR3 region has 15 residues. Written as DNA, the CDR3 is TGTGCCAGCAGTGGCCCAAGCGACACAGGGTACGAGCAGTACTTC. It yields the protein CASSGPSDTGYEQYF.

This clone was observed once. The chain has TRBV30 and TRBJ1-3; TRBD1 is a possible D gene (5 bases). The CDR3 loop spans 13 amino acids. V lost 4 bases and J lost 2, with 9 bases in between. Looked up from germline, CDR1 is GTSNPN and CDR2 is SVGIG (reference sequence). The DNA of the CDR3 is TGTGCCTGGACGGCAGGGCCTGGAAACACCATATATTTT. This encodes CAWTAGPGNTIYF. The full variable domain, its missing parts supplied by reference TRBV30 and TRBJ1-3, is SQTIHQWPATLVQPVGSPLSLECTVEGTSNPNLYWYRQAAGRGLQLLFYSVGIGQISSEVPQNLSASRPQDRQFILSSKKLLLSDSGFYLCAWTAGPGNTIYFGEGSWLTVV.

This clone was observed once. V is TRBV28 and J is TRBJ1-4, with 7 bases lining up with TRBD1. Losses at the gene ends were 4 bases for V and 7 bases for J; bases not matched to a gene: 0. Germline-derived CDR1 and CDR2 are MDHEN and SYDVKM. CDR3 length: 12 amino acids. This CDR3 is CASSWDSEKLFF. The CDR3 DNA follows: TGTGCCAGCAGTTGGGACAGTGAAAAACTGTTTTTT.

V usage is TRBV6-5 and J usage is TRBJ2-7; no reliable D call. CDR1 is MNHEY and CDR2 is SVGAGI in the germline V gene. This CDR3 spans 16 amino acids. V was cut by 0 bases and J by 0 bases, with 12 bases left in between. CDR3 protein: CASSYSAVMSSYEQYF. CDR3 DNA: TGTGCCAGCAGTTACTCTGCGGTCATGAGCTCCTACGAGCAGTACTTC.

The chain recombines TRBV3-1 (or the pseudogene TRBV3-2) with TRBJ2-7; D is possibly TRBD1 (5 bases). The CDR3 totals 14 residues. CDR1 and CDR2 from the germline V gene are LGHDT and YNNKEL (reference sequence). Trimming cost V 4 bases and J 5 bases, with 15 bases left between them. The CDR3 spells CASSPLGASNEQYF. For the CDR3, the DNA is TGTGCCAGCAGCCCCCTAGGGGCCAGCAACGAGCAGTACTTC.